This TCR beta chain came from a study of cytomegalovirus exposure and HLA in healthy donors. Study details: In terms of ancestry, the Caucasian-associated cluster contained roughly 81% of the approximately 400 genotyped donors. Broader study findings: Some public TCRs appeared in many individuals, while most sequences were rare. When analyzed later, a missense DCLRE1C variant was found to be linked to TCR beta V- and J-gene trimming.

V shed 1 base, J shed 5 bases, and the junction held 5 bases outside the gene matches. The CDR3 loop spans 16 amino acids. Germline V lookup: CDR1 SGHTA, CDR2 FQGNSA. Each donor's status was that of a healthy bone marrow donor. 13 Jbeta primers and 60 Vbeta primers were used for the PCR. The method was immunoSEQ multiplex PCR; TCRdb's version includes in-frame clones alone and lacks a portion of them. The sample holds some 110,000 clones, roughly 80% seen once. A remark on this clone: The target antigen is unknown.

The rearrangement uses TRBV7-2 and TRBJ1-5; 10 bases are shared with TRBD1. This TCR was recovered from a middle-aged man in good health and CMV-seronegative. The sequenced material came from PBMCs. In DNA, the CDR3 is TGTGCCAGCAGCTTAGGGCGACAGGGGGCTGATCAGCCCCAGCATTTT. Protein: CASSLGRQGADQPQHF.